Listed below are T cell receptor beta chains from one sample, sequenced in a study of cytomegalovirus exposure and HLA in healthy donors. Some clones are missing from TCRdb's copy, which holds only in-frame ones; the method was immunoSEQ multiplex PCR. The top ten hold over 5.5% of the sample, which has around 170,000 clones, 80% to 85% seen once. Sequenced input: PBMCs. The receptors come from a man aged 40-50 years in good health and CMV-seropositive. Both conserved end residues are part of each CDR3. Each record gives: V gene, J gene, clone size, D gene, CDR3 protein, CDR3 DNA. A D gene is named only where the DNA matches it firmly. Clone size is not always given. Where it is, it says once, few, many or a class for expanded clones.

TRBV27,TRBJ2-1,-,TRBD2,CASRFGLAAQWEQFF,TGTGCCAGCAGGTTCGGACTAGCGGCCCAATGGGAGCAGTTCTTC
TRBV9,TRBJ2-2,-,-,CASSANTGELFF,TGTGCCAGCAGCGCAAACACCGGGGAGCTGTTTTTT
TRBV11-2,TRBJ1-6,-,-,CASTPLGAVDSPLHF,TGTGCCAGCACCCCTTTGGGGGCCGTGGATTCACCCCTCCACTTT
TRBV7-9,TRBJ2-3,-,TRBD1,CASSAPSSGATDRGTQYF,TGTGCCAGCAGCGCCCCCTCCTCAGGGGCCACCGACAGGGGTACGCAGTATTTT
TRBV2,TRBJ1-6,-,-,CASSAQVLHF,TGTGCCAGCAGTGCCCAGGTTCTCCACTTT
TRBV11-3,TRBJ2-7,once,TRBD1,CASSATGDSYEQYF,TGTGCCAGCAGCGCGACAGGGGACTCCTACGAGCAGTACTTC
TRBV4-1,TRBJ1-3,-,TRBD1,CASSGTGGNSGNTIYF,TGCGCCAGCAGCGGGACAGGGGGCAACTCTGGAAACACCATATATTTT
TRBV29-1,TRBJ2-1,-,-,CSVEGARGSYNEQFF,TGCAGCGTTGAAGGGGCACGGGGCTCCTACAATGAGCAGTTCTTC
TRBV19,TRBJ2-2,-,TRBD1,CASSIIQGAIIF,TGTGCCAGTAGTATAATCCAGGGGGCGATAATTTTT
TRBV7-3,TRBJ1-2,once,-,CASSSEGGRGGYTF,TGTGCCAGCAGCTCCGAGGGGGGGCGCGGTGGCTACACCTTC
TRBV4-3,TRBJ2-5,-,TRBD2,CASSQGLAGGQETQYF,TGCGCCAGCAGCCAAGGACTAGCGGGGGGTCAAGAGACCCAGTACTTC
TRBV6-4,TRBJ1-2,once,-,CASSDPTLGPFGYTF,TGTGCCAGCAGTGATCCTACTTTGGGGCCTTTTGGCTACACCTTC
TRBV7-8,TRBJ2-7,-,TRBD1,CASSLEGTGSYEQYF,TGTGCCAGCAGCTTAGAGGGGACAGGGTCCTACGAGCAGTACTTC
TRBV28,TRBJ2-5,-,TRBD1,CASNLAGGPQETQYF,TGTGCCAGCAACTTGGCAGGGGGCCCCCAAGAGACCCAGTACTTC
TRBV7-6,TRBJ2-5,-,TRBD1,CASRDRGYPETQYF,TGTGCCAGCAGGGACAGGGGTTACCCAGAGACCCAGTACTTC
TRBV20-1,TRBJ2-3,few,-,CSARTTDTQYF,TGCAGTGCTAGAACAACAGATACGCAGTATTTT
TRBV6-4,TRBJ2-1,-,TRBD2,CASRSLAGDSNEQFF,TGTGCCAGCAGATCCCTAGCGGGGGACTCCAATGAGCAGTTCTTC
TRBV4-1,TRBJ1-2,-,TRBD1,CASSQPRDRSHGYTF,TGCGCCAGCAGCCAACCGCGGGACAGGTCGCATGGCTACACCTTC
TRBV12-5,TRBJ1-2,-,-,CASGWGRDIPNYGYTF,TGTGCTAGTGGTTGGGGCCGGGACATTCCTAACTATGGCTACACCTTC
TRBV28,TRBJ1-5,few,TRBD1,CASSFSPGQGAPGNQPQHF,TGTGCCAGCAGTTTCTCACCGGGACAGGGGGCGCCGGGCAATCAGCCCCAGCATTTT
TRBV6-6,TRBJ2-1,few,TRBD2,CASSPSGGAGNEQFF,TGTGCCAGCAGTCCTAGCGGGGGTGCGGGGAATGAGCAGTTCTTC
TRBV5-4,TRBJ2-7,few,-,CASSLERQSDYEQYF,TGTGCCAGCAGCTTGGAACGTCAGTCTGACTACGAGCAGTACTTC
TRBV6-5,TRBJ2-1,-,-,CASSKPSTSSGEQFF,TGTGCCAGCAGTAAACCTTCGACAAGCAGCGGTGAGCAGTTCTTC
TRBV28,TRBJ2-5,-,-,CASSFLRTRNSYQETQYF,TGTGCCAGCAGTTTCTTGCGGACACGGAATTCGTACCAAGAGACCCAGTACTTC
TRBV28,TRBJ2-2,-,TRBD1,CASSLMRGPTGELFF,TGTGCCAGCAGTTTAATGAGGGGGCCGACCGGGGAGCTGTTTTTT